A selection of T cell receptor beta chains follows, all from one sample in a study of T-cell memory formation after mild COVID-19. TCRdb reprocessed the 5' RACE reads with MiXCR, giving one entry per CDR3 protein. Of some 150,000 distinct CDR3 sequences in the sample, roughly 21% were seen once. The sequenced material came from PBMCs or a T cell subset sorted from them (not recorded which). All receptors come from an adult woman who had mild COVID-19 (a few samples of this study predate the infection). Cell type and time point are not known. CDR3s include the opening cysteine and the closing phenylalanine or tryptophan. The D gene is left open where the match is weak. Not every row has a clone size; where given, it reads once, few, many or a size class.

v_gene: TRBV4-2; d_gene: NA; abundance: NA; j_gene: TRBJ2-7; CDR3aa: CASSQSAESSYEQYF; CDR3nt: TGTGCCAGCAGCCAATCGGCCGAAAGCTCCTACGAGCAGTACTTC
v_gene: TRBV2; d_gene: NA; abundance: few; j_gene: TRBJ2-1; CDR3aa: CASSELEGSYNEQFF; CDR3nt: TGTGCCAGCAGTGAACTAGAAGGGTCCTACAATGAGCAGTTCTTC
v_gene: TRBV6-6; d_gene: TRBD1; abundance: few; j_gene: TRBJ2-7; CDR3aa: CASSYSQGAYEQYF; CDR3nt: TGTGCCAGCAGTTACTCCCAGGGGGCATACGAGCAGTACTTC
v_gene: TRBV6-2/TRBV6-3; d_gene: TRBD2; abundance: few; j_gene: TRBJ2-2; CDR3aa: CASSFSGRSSGELFF; CDR3nt: TGTGCCAGCAGTTTTAGCGGGAGGTCCTCCGGGGAGCTGTTTTTT
v_gene: TRBV3-1; d_gene: NA; abundance: NA; j_gene: TRBJ2-1; CDR3aa: CASSQDVRFSYNEQFF; CDR3nt: TGTGCCAGCAGCCAAGATGTAAGGTTCTCCTACAATGAGCAGTTCTTC
v_gene: TRBV5-5; d_gene: TRBD1; abundance: many; j_gene: TRBJ2-1; CDR3aa: CATGTGSLTRQFF; CDR3nt: TGTGCCACCGGGACAGGGAGTTTGACGCGGCAGTTCTTC
v_gene: TRBV4-2; d_gene: TRBD2; abundance: few; j_gene: TRBJ2-7; CDR3aa: CASSQESGSYEQYF; CDR3nt: TGTGCCAGCAGCCAAGAAAGCGGGAGCTACGAGCAGTACTTC
v_gene: TRBV5-8; d_gene: TRBD1; abundance: NA; j_gene: TRBJ2-7; CDR3aa: CASSNRQGHEQYF; CDR3nt: TGTGCCAGCAGCAATAGACAGGGACACGAGCAGTACTTC
v_gene: TRBV12-3/TRBV12-4; d_gene: NA; abundance: few; j_gene: TRBJ2-3; CDR3aa: CASSSLRRAGTDTQYF; CDR3nt: TGTGCCAGCAGTTCCTTGAGAAGGGCCGGGACAGATACGCAGTATTTT
v_gene: TRBV12-3/TRBV12-4; d_gene: TRBD1; abundance: few; j_gene: TRBJ2-1; CDR3aa: CASSWAGGQNEQFF; CDR3nt: TGTGCCAGCAGTTGGGCAGGGGGCCAGAATGAGCAGTTCTTC
v_gene: TRBV7-9; d_gene: NA; abundance: few; j_gene: TRBJ1-6; CDR3aa: CASSLNKGGTYNSPLHF; CDR3nt: TGTGCCAGCAGCTTAAATAAAGGTGGGACCTATAATTCACCCCTCCACTTT
v_gene: TRBV12-3/TRBV12-4; d_gene: NA; abundance: NA; j_gene: TRBJ2-5; CDR3aa: CASSRDPETQYF; CDR3nt: TGTGCCAGCAGCCGTGACCCGGAGACCCAGTACTTC
v_gene: TRBV13; d_gene: NA; abundance: NA; j_gene: TRBJ1-1; CDR3aa: CASSLKRSTAASTEAFF; CDR3nt: TGTGCCAGCAGCTTAAAAAGGAGCACGGCCGCGAGCACTGAAGCTTTCTTT
v_gene: TRBV2; d_gene: NA; abundance: NA; j_gene: TRBJ2-2; CDR3aa: CASSAGRNTGELFF; CDR3nt: TGTGCCAGCAGTGCCGGTAGGAACACCGGGGAGCTGTTTTTT
v_gene: TRBV25-1; d_gene: NA; abundance: few; j_gene: TRBJ1-1; CDR3aa: CASSEWDEAFF; CDR3nt: TGCGCCAGCAGTGAATGGGATGAAGCTTTCTTT
v_gene: TRBV9; d_gene: TRBD1; abundance: NA; j_gene: TRBJ1-3; CDR3aa: CASSVEGGGVSGNTIYF; CDR3nt: TGTGCCAGCAGCGTAGAAGGAGGGGGCGTCTCTGGAAACACCATATATTTT
v_gene: TRBV5-6; d_gene: TRBD1; abundance: NA; j_gene: TRBJ1-2; CDR3aa: CASSSLRGQGTSNYGYTF; CDR3nt: TGTGCCAGCAGCTCATTGAGGGGACAGGGGACCTCTAACTATGGCTACACCTTC
v_gene: TRBV12-3/TRBV12-4; d_gene: NA; abundance: NA; j_gene: TRBJ2-3; CDR3aa: CASRHREGADTQYF; CDR3nt: TGTGCCAGCAGGCACAGGGAAGGAGCAGATACGCAGTATTTT
v_gene: TRBV14; d_gene: NA; abundance: NA; j_gene: TRBJ1-6; CDR3aa: CASSPGRETPLHF; CDR3nt: TGTGCCAGCAGCCCCGGTCGGGAGACACCCCTCCACTTT
v_gene: TRBV7-9; d_gene: NA; abundance: many; j_gene: TRBJ2-1; CDR3aa: CASSLGTEYNEQFF; CDR3nt: TGTGCCAGCAGCTTAGGGACGGAGTACAATGAGCAGTTCTTC
v_gene: TRBV6-5; d_gene: NA; abundance: NA; j_gene: TRBJ1-1; CDR3aa: CASSGLGRMNTEAFF; CDR3nt: TGTGCCAGCAGTGGGCTCGGTCGCATGAACACTGAAGCTTTCTTT
v_gene: TRBV5-1; d_gene: TRBD1; abundance: NA; j_gene: TRBJ1-6; CDR3aa: CASSLDPGGNSPLHF; CDR3nt: TGCGCCAGCAGCTTGGATCCAGGGGGCAATTCACCCCTCCACTTT
v_gene: TRBV7-6; d_gene: TRBD1; abundance: NA; j_gene: TRBJ2-7; CDR3aa: CASSPGQLSYEQYF; CDR3nt: TGTGCCAGCAGCCCGGGACAGCTCTCCTACGAGCAGTACTTC
v_gene: TRBV20-1; d_gene: TRBD1; abundance: few; j_gene: TRBJ1-6; CDR3aa: CSAPTGWGSPLHF; CDR3nt: TGCAGTGCTCCGACAGGGTGGGGTTCACCCCTCCACTTT
v_gene: TRBV6-1; d_gene: NA; abundance: NA; j_gene: TRBJ2-5; CDR3aa: CASSAISETQYF; CDR3nt: TGTGCCAGCAGTGCCATATCTGAGACCCAGTACTTC
v_gene: TRBV9; d_gene: TRBD2; abundance: few; j_gene: TRBJ2-1; CDR3aa: CASSVLAGLNEQFF; CDR3nt: TGTGCCAGCAGCGTCCTAGCGGGACTTAATGAGCAGTTCTTC
v_gene: TRBV5-5; d_gene: NA; abundance: once; j_gene: TRBJ1-2; CDR3aa: CASSLARTHDGYTF; CDR3nt: TGTGCCAGCAGCTTGGCGCGGACACATGATGGCTACACCTTC
v_gene: TRBV12-3/TRBV12-4; d_gene: TRBD2; abundance: many; j_gene: TRBJ2-1; CDR3aa: CASSFGTSGAYNEQFF; CDR3nt: TGTGCCAGCAGTTTCGGCACTAGCGGGGCCTACAATGAGCAGTTCTTC
v_gene: TRBV3-1; d_gene: TRBD1; abundance: NA; j_gene: TRBJ1-6; CDR3aa: CASSQRGGTGNSPLHF; CDR3nt: TGTGCCAGCAGCCAACGTGGGGGGACAGGGAATTCACCCCTCCACTTT
v_gene: TRBV5-4; d_gene: NA; abundance: NA; j_gene: TRBJ2-7; CDR3aa: CASTSPADSSYEQYF; CDR3nt: TGTGCCAGCACCTCCCCAGCGGATAGCTCCTACGAGCAGTACTTC
v_gene: TRBV7-8; d_gene: NA; abundance: medium-sized; j_gene: TRBJ2-5; CDR3aa: CASSSGRETQYF; CDR3nt: TGTGCCAGCAGCTCAGGACGGGAGACCCAGTACTTC
v_gene: TRBV4-1; d_gene: NA; abundance: few; j_gene: TRBJ2-7; CDR3aa: CASSQGPAYEQYF; CDR3nt: TGCGCCAGCAGCCAGGGACCCGCCTACGAGCAGTACTTC
v_gene: TRBV20-1; d_gene: TRBD1; abundance: NA; j_gene: TRBJ2-2; CDR3aa: CSASGTVGGELFF; CDR3nt: TGCAGTGCTAGCGGGACAGTTGGCGGGGAGCTGTTTTTT
v_gene: TRBV12-3/TRBV12-4; d_gene: NA; abundance: NA; j_gene: TRBJ1-5; CDR3aa: CASSWDGPNQPQHF; CDR3nt: TGTGCCAGCAGCTGGGACGGACCAAATCAGCCCCAGCATTTT
v_gene: TRBV18; d_gene: NA; abundance: NA; j_gene: TRBJ1-5; CDR3aa: CASSPRSVGISNQPQHF; CDR3nt: TGTGCCAGCTCACCACGGAGCGTGGGCATAAGCAATCAGCCCCAGCATTTT
v_gene: TRBV7-2; d_gene: TRBD2; abundance: few; j_gene: TRBJ2-5; CDR3aa: CASSPRGSGGWETQYF; CDR3nt: TGTGCCAGCAGCCCCCGTGGTAGCGGGGGGTGGGAGACCCAGTACTTC
v_gene: TRBV5-6; d_gene: NA; abundance: NA; j_gene: TRBJ2-2; CDR3aa: CASSFPWWAGELFF; CDR3nt: TGTGCCAGCAGCTTCCCCTGGTGGGCCGGGGAGCTGTTTTTT
v_gene: TRBV9; d_gene: NA; abundance: NA; j_gene: TRBJ2-5; CDR3aa: CASSEGSRAGQETQYF; CDR3nt: TGTGCCAGCAGCGAGGGGTCCCGGGCAGGGCAAGAGACCCAGTACTTC
v_gene: TRBV5-1; d_gene: TRBD1; abundance: NA; j_gene: TRBJ1-2; CDR3aa: CASSPDRGQTGGYTF; CDR3nt: TGCGCCAGCAGCCCAGACAGGGGCCAAACGGGAGGCTACACCTTC